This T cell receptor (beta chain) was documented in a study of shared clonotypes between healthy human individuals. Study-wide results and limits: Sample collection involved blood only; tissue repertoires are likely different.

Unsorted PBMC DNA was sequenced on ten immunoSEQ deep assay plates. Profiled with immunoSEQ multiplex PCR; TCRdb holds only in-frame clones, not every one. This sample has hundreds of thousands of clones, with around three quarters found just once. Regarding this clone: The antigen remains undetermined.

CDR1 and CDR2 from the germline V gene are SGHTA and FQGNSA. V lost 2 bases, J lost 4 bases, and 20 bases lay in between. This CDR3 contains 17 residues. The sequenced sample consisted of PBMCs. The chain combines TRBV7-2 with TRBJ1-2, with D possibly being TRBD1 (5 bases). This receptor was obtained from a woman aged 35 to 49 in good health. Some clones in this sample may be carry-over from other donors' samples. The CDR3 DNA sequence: TGTGCCAGCAGCTTATACCGACCTGGGGGGGACGGCTATGGCTACACCTTC. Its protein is CASSLYRPGGDGYGYTF.